Listed below are T cell receptor beta chains from one sample, sequenced in a study of prognosis after radiotherapy for stage I lung cancer. TCRdb reprocessed the multiplex PCR reads with MiXCR, giving one entry per CDR3 protein. Of around 19,000 distinct CDR3 sequences in the sample, 50% were seen once. The starting material was PBMCs, obtained before or after stereotactic body radiation therapy (not recorded which). The receptors shown here come from a donor aged 50 or older with non-small cell lung cancer. Each CDR3 is given with its conserved first and last residue. The D gene is left open where the match is weak. Clone size is shown for a subset of rows, as once, few, many or a class of expanded clone.

V: TRBV28
J: TRBJ2-7
size: medium-sized
D: NA
DNA: TGTGCCAGCAGTCCAGGAGGGAGCCCGGCCTACGAGCAGTACTTC
CDR3: CASSPGGSPAYEQYF

V: TRBV2
J: TRBJ2-7
size: NA
D: NA
DNA: TGTGCCAGCAGGTATCTTGGGACATCGTCCTACGAGCAGTACTTC
CDR3: CASRYLGTSSYEQYF

V: TRBV28
J: TRBJ2-5
size: many
D: TRBD2
DNA: TGTGCCAGCAGAACCCTAGCGGGGGGGTACCAAGAGACCCAGTACTTC
CDR3: CASRTLAGGYQETQYF

V: TRBV7-9
J: TRBJ2-1
size: many
D: NA
DNA: TGTGCCAGCAGCCCAATCCGTTCCCCTTACAATGAGCAGTTCTTC
CDR3: CASSPIRSPYNEQFF

V: TRBV11-2
J: TRBJ2-1
size: NA
D: NA
DNA: TGTGCCAGTAGCTCCTTGGAGAACAATGAGCAGTTCTTC
CDR3: CASSSLENNEQFF

V: TRBV28
J: TRBJ1-1
size: many
D: NA
DNA: TGTGCCAGCAGTCAGATATGGTCCGACACTGAAGCTTTCTTT
CDR3: CASSQIWSDTEAFF

V: TRBV12-3/TRBV12-4
J: TRBJ1-4
size: many
D: NA
DNA: TGTGCCAGCAGAACCCGGACAGCTTCGTCGGAAAAACTGTTTTTT
CDR3: CASRTRTASSEKLFF

V: TRBV4-1
J: TRBJ2-7
size: many
D: NA
DNA: TGCGCCAGCAGCCAAGGGACTATTACCTACGAGCAGTACTTC
CDR3: CASSQGTITYEQYF

V: TRBV5-1
J: TRBJ2-1
size: many
D: NA
DNA: TGCGCCAGCAGGGTGGAGGGGGCTGGTAATGAGCAGTTCTTC
CDR3: CASRVEGAGNEQFF

V: TRBV11-3
J: TRBJ1-1
size: many
D: NA
DNA: TGTGCCAGCAGCTCTCTGGAGGGGAAAGCTTTCTTT
CDR3: CASSSLEGKAFF

V: TRBV9
J: TRBJ2-3
size: NA
D: TRBD2
DNA: TGTGCCAGCATCGAGGTTAGCGGGACGGGGGGAGATACGCAGTATTTT
CDR3: CASIEVSGTGGDTQYF

V: TRBV6-2/TRBV6-3
J: TRBJ2-7
size: medium-sized
D: NA
DNA: TGTGCCAGCAGTTACAGGGCGGGGAATTACGAGCAGTACTTC
CDR3: CASSYRAGNYEQYF

V: TRBV5-1
J: TRBJ2-3
size: many
D: TRBD1
DNA: TGCGCCAGCAGCCTCAGGACAGGGGGGGATACGCAGTATTTT
CDR3: CASSLRTGGDTQYF

V: TRBV6-1
J: TRBJ2-7
size: NA
D: TRBD2
DNA: TGTTCCAGCACCAAACCGGTACTAGCGGGAGTCGAGCAGTACTTC
CDR3: CSSTKPVLAGVEQYF

V: TRBV6-1
J: TRBJ2-7
size: NA
D: NA
DNA: TGTGCCAGCAGTGACTCCCCCGGGAACGAGCATTACTTC
CDR3: CASSDSPGNEHYF

V: TRBV7-2
J: TRBJ1-2
size: NA
D: NA
DNA: TGTGCCAGCAGCCCCGGTTTCGGGGGCTACACCTTC
CDR3: CASSPGFGGYTF

V: TRBV5-1
J: TRBJ2-2
size: many
D: NA
DNA: TGCGCCAGCAGCTTGGAACCAGGGAACACCGGGGAGCTGTTTTTT
CDR3: CASSLEPGNTGELFF